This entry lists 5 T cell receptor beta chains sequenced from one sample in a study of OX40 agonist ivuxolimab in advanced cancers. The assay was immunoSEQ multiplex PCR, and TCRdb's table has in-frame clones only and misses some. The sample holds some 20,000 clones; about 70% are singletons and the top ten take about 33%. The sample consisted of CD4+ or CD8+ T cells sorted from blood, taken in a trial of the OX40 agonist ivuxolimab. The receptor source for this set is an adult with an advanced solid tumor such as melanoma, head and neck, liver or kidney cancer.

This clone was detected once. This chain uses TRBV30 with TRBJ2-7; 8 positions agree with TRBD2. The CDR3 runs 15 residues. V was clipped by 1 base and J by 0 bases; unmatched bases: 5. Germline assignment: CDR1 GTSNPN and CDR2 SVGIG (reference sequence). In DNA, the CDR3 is TGTGCCTGGAGTGAAAGTAGCGGGGACTCCTACGAGCAGTACTTC. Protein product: CAWSESSGDSYEQYF.

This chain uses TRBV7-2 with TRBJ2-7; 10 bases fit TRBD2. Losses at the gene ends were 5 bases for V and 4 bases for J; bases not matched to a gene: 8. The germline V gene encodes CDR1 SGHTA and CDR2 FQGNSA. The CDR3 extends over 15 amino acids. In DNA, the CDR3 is TGTGCCAGCAGCCAGGGAATAGCGGGGGGTTACGAGCAGTACTTC. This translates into CASSQGIAGGYEQYF.

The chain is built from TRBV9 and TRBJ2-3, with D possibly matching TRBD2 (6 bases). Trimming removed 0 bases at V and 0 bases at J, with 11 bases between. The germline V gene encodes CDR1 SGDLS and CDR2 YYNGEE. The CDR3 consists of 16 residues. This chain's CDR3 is CASSVDGLQSTDTQYF. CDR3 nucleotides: TGTGCCAGCAGCGTAGATGGACTACAAAGCACAGATACGCAGTATTTT.

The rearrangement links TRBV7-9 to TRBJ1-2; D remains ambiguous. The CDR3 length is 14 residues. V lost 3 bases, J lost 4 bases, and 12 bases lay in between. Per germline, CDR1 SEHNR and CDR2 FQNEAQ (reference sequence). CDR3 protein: CASSFGEAVYGYTF. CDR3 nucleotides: TGTGCCAGCAGCTTTGGGGAGGCGGTCTATGGCTACACCTTC.

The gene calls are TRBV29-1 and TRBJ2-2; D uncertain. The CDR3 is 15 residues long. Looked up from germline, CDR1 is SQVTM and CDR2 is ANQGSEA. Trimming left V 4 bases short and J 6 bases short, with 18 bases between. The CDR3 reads CSVVSPGPRAGELFF. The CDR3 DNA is TGCAGCGTTGTGAGTCCCGGGCCACGGGCCGGGGAGCTGTTTTTT.